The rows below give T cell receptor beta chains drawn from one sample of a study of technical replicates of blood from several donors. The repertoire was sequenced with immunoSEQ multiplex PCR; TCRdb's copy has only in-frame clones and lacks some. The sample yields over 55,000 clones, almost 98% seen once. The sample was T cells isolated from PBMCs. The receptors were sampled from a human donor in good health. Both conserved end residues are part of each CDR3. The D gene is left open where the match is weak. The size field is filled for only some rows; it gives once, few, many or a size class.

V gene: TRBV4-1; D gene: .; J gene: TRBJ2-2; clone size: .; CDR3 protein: CASSQEFQGGPGELFF; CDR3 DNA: TGCGCCAGCAGCCAAGAGTTCCAGGGTGGTCCCGGGGAGCTGTTTTTT
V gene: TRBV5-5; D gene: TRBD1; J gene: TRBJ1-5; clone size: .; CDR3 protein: CASSRMADRVNQPQHF; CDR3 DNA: TGTGCCAGCAGCAGAATGGCGGACAGGGTCAATCAGCCCCAGCATTTT
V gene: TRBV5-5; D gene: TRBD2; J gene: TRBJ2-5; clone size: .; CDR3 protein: CASSETSGRETQYF; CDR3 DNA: TGTGCCAGCAGCGAGACTAGCGGGAGAGAGACCCAGTACTTC
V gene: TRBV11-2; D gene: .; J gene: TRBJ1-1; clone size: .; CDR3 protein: CASSPRGAGDTEAFF; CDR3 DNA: TGTGCCAGCAGTCCTCGGGGGGCTGGGGACACTGAAGCTTTCTTT
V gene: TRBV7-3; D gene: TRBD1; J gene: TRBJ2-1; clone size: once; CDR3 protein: CASSLMTGANEQFF; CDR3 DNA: TGTGCCAGCAGCTTAATGACAGGGGCCAATGAGCAGTTCTTC
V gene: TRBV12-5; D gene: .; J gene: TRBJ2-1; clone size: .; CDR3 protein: CASLDSARQNEQFF; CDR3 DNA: TGTGCTAGTCTGGACTCGGCCCGCCAAAATGAGCAGTTCTTC
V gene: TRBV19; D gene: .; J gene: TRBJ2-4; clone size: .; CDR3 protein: CASSSLGSIQYF; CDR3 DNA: TGTGCCAGTAGTAGTCTTGGGAGCATTCAGTACTTC
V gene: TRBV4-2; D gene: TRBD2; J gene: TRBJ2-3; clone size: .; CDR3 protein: CASSQGGMPGRADTDTQYF; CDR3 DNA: TGTGCCAGCAGCCAAGGGGGTATGCCGGGGAGGGCTGACACAGATACGCAGTATTTT
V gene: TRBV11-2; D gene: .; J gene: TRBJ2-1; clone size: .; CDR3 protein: CASSSIGVYNEQFF; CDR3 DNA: TGTGCCAGCAGCTCAATCGGGGTGTACAATGAGCAGTTCTTC
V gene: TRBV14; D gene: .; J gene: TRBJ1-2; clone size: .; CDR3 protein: CASSQVGLGGYTF; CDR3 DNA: TGTGCCAGCAGCCAAGTCGGGTTAGGTGGCTACACCTTC
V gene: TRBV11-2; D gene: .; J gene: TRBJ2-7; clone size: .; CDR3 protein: CASSLGGPYEQYF; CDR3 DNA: TGTGCCAGCAGCTTAGGCGGTCCCTACGAGCAGTACTTC
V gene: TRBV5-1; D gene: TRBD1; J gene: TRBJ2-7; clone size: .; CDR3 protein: CASSRTGNPYEQYF; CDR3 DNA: TGCGCCAGCAGCCGGACAGGGAACCCCTACGAGCAGTACTTC
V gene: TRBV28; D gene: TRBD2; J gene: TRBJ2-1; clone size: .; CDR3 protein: CASSLPGLAGYNEQFF; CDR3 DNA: TGTGCCAGCAGTCTCCCCGGACTAGCGGGGTACAATGAGCAGTTCTTC
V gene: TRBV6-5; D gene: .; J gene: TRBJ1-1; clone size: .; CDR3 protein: CASSYSWGDEAFF; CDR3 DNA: TGTGCCAGCAGTTACTCCTGGGGCGACGAAGCTTTCTTT
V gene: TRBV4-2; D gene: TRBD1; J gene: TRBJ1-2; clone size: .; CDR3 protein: CASSPRQGENYGYTF; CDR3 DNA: TGTGCCAGCAGCCCGAGACAGGGGGAGAACTATGGCTACACCTTC
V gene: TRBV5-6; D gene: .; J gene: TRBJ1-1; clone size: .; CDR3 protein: CASSSPSRGSEAFF; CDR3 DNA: TGTGCCAGCAGCTCACCTAGTCGGGGGTCTGAAGCTTTCTTT
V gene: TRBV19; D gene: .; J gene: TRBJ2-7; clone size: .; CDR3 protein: CASSISQDIGEQYF; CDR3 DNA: TGTGCCAGTAGTATCTCACAGGATATCGGGGAGCAGTACTTC
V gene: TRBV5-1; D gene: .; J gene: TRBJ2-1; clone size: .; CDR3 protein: CASSFGETFYNEQFF; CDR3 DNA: TGCGCCAGCAGCTTTGGTGAGACTTTCTACAATGAGCAGTTCTTC
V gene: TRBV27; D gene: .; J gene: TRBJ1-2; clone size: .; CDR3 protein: CASSSTGANYGYTF; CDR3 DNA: TGTGCCAGCAGTTCGACAGGCGCTAACTATGGCTACACCTTC
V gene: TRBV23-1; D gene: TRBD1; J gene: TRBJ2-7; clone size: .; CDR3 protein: CASSHPGGSHEQYF; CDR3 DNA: TGCGCCAGCAGTCACCCAGGGGGTAGCCACGAGCAGTACTTC
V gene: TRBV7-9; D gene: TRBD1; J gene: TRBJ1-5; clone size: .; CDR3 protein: CASSLTTYRGFDQPQHF; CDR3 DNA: TGTGCCAGCAGCTTAACGACGTACAGGGGTTTTGATCAGCCCCAGCATTTT
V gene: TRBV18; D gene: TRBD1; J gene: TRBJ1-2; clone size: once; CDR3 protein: CASSHSKTGTSGGYTF; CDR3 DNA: TGTGCCAGCTCGCATTCCAAGACAGGGACTTCGGGAGGCTACACCTTC
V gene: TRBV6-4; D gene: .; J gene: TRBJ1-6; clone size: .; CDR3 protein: CASSDNGLYKSPLHF; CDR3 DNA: TGTGCCAGCAGTGATAATGGACTGTATAAGTCACCCCTCCACTTT
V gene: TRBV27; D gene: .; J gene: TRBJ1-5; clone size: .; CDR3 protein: CASSLMAGVGQPQHF; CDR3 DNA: TGTGCCAGCAGTTTAATGGCAGGGGTCGGACAGCCCCAGCATTTT
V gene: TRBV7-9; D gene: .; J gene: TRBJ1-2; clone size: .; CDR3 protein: CASTQWGRRSYGYTF; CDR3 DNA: TGTGCCAGCACCCAATGGGGGCGTCGGAGCTATGGCTACACCTTC
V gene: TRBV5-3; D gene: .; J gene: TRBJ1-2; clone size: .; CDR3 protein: CARRMTQAYTF; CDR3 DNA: TGTGCCAGAAGGATGACCCAGGCTTACACCTTC
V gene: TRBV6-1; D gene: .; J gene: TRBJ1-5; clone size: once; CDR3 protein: CASELLSQGNQPQHF; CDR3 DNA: TGTGCCAGCGAATTACTCTCCCAGGGCAATCAGCCCCAGCATTTT
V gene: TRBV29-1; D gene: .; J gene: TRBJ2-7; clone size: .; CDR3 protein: CSVQGWNAGHEQYF; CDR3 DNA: TGCAGCGTTCAAGGTTGGAACGCGGGCCACGAGCAGTACTTC
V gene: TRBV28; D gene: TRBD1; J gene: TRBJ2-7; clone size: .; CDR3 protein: CASSFRLRDRGGYEQYF; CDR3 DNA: TGTGCCAGCAGTTTTCGGTTGCGGGACAGGGGCGGCTACGAGCAGTACTTC
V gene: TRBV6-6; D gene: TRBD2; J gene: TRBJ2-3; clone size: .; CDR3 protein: CASSNGLAEADTQYF; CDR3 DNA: TGTGCCAGCAGCAACGGACTAGCGGAGGCAGATACGCAGTATTTT
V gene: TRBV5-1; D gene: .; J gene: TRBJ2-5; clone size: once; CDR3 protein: CASSFGQQETQYF; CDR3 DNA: TGCGCCAGCAGCTTTGGACAGCAAGAGACCCAGTACTTC
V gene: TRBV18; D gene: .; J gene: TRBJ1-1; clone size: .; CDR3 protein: CASTTGNTEAFF; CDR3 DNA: TGTGCCAGCACGACAGGGAACACTGAAGCTTTCTTT
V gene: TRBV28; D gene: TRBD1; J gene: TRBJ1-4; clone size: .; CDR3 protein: CASGGSEQGSREKLFF; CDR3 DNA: TGTGCCAGCGGGGGGAGCGAACAGGGGTCTCGTGAAAAACTGTTTTTT
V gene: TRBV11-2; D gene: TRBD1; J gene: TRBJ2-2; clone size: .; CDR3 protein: CASSSVSGQVNTGELFF; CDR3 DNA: TGTGCCAGCAGCTCAGTGTCGGGACAGGTGAACACCGGGGAGCTGTTTTTT
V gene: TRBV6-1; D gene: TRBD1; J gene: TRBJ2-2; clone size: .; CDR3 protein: CASSEGPGTGKINGELFF; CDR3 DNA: TGTGCCAGCAGTGAAGGCCCCGGGACAGGGAAAATAAACGGGGAGCTGTTTTTT
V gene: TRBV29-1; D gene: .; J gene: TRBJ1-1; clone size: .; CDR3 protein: CSVEVGRLLNTEAFF; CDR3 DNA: TGCAGCGTTGAAGTGGGGCGCCTCCTGAACACTGAAGCTTTCTTT
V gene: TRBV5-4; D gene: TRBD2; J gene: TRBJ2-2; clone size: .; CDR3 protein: CASSPYTSGGSTGELFF; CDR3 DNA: TGTGCCAGCAGCCCGTACACTAGCGGGGGTAGTACCGGGGAGCTGTTTTTT
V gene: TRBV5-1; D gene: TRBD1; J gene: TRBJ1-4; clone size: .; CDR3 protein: CASSSRDRNEKLFF; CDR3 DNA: TGCGCCAGCAGCTCTCGGGACAGAAATGAAAAACTGTTTTTT
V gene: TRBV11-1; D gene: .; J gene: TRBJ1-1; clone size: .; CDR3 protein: CASSLLGAGNTEAFF; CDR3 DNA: TGTGCCAGCAGCTTATTGGGGGCCGGGAACACTGAAGCTTTCTTT
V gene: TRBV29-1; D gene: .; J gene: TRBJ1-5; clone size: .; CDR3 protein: CSVVMGANQPQHF; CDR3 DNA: TGCAGCGTTGTTATGGGGGCCAATCAGCCCCAGCATTTT
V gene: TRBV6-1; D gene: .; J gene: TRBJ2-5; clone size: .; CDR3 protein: CASRRTGLQETQYF; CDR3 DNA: TGTGCCAGCAGGAGAACAGGGTTACAGGAGACCCAGTACTTC
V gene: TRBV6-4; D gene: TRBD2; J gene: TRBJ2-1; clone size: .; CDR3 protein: CASSETIAGGLIEQFF; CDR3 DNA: TGTGCCAGCAGTGAAACAATAGCGGGAGGGCTTATTGAGCAGTTCTTC
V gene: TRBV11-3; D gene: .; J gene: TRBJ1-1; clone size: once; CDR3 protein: CASSPVWSPEAFF; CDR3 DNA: TGTGCCAGCAGCCCCGTTTGGAGCCCTGAAGCTTTCTTT
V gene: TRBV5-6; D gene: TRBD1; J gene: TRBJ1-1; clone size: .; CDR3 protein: CASSAGGGTEAFF; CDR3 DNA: TGTGCCAGCAGCGCAGGGGGTGGGACTGAAGCTTTCTTT
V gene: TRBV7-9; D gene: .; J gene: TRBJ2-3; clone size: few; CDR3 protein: CASSFTISADTQYF; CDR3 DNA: TGTGCCAGCAGCTTTACTATATCAGCAGATACGCAGTATTTT
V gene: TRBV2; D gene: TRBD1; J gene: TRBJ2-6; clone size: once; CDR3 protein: CASSEQTDRGISLSGANVLTF; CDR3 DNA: TGTGCCAGCAGTGAACAAACGGACAGGGGGATTAGCCTCTCTGGGGCCAACGTCCTGACTTTC
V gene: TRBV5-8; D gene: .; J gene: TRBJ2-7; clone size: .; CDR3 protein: CASSLVYGTSQSYEQYF; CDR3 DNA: TGTGCCAGCAGCTTGGTGTACGGGACTTCGCAATCCTACGAGCAGTACTTC
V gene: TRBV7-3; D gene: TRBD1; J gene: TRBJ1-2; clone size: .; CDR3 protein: CASSQGQGEGYTF; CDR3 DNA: TGTGCCAGCAGCCAGGGACAGGGGGAAGGCTACACCTTC
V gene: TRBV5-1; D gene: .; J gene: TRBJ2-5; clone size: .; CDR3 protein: CASSQQGWRTQYF; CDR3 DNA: TGCGCCAGCAGCCAACAGGGATGGAGGACCCAGTACTTC
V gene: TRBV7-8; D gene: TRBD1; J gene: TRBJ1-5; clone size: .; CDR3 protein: CASSSMGTVGNQPQHF; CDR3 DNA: TGTGCCAGCAGCTCGATGGGGACAGTAGGCAATCAGCCCCAGCATTTT
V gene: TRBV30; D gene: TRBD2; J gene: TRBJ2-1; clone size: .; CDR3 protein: CAWSDGTSGSSYNEQFF; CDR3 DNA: TGTGCCTGGAGCGATGGGACTAGCGGGAGCTCCTACAATGAGCAGTTCTTC
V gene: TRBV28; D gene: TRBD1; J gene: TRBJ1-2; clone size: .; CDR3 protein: CASSLGTGRNGYTF; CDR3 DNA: TGTGCCAGCAGTTTGGGGACAGGGAGAAATGGCTACACCTTC
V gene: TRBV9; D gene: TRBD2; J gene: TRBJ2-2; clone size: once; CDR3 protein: CASSARSGGSGELFF; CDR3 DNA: TGTGCCAGCAGCGCACGTAGCGGGGGGTCCGGGGAGCTGTTTTTT
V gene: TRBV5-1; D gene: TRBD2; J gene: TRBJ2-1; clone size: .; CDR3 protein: CASSLAGLGWGNEQFF; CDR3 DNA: TGCGCCAGCAGCTTGGCCGGACTAGGGTGGGGCAATGAGCAGTTCTTC
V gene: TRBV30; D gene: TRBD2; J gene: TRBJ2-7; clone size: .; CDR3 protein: CAWSVGFGGGRKEQYF; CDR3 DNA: TGTGCCTGGAGTGTCGGTTTTGGGGGGGGTCGGAAGGAGCAGTACTTC
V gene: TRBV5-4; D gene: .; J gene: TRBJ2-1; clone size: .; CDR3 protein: CASSTPTVSYNEQFF; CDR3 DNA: TGTGCCAGCAGCACACCGACAGTTTCCTACAATGAGCAGTTCTTC